A selection of T cell receptor beta chains follows, all from one sample in a study of regulatory T cells in long-lasting Graves disease. TCRdb re-analysed the multiplex PCR reads in MiXCR, keeping a single row per CDR3 protein. Among around 420,000 distinct CDR3 sequences listed, about 14% were seen once. The sequenced sample was peripheral blood mononuclear cells (PBMCs), obtained at new diagnosis, from a patient treated with antithyroid drugs. These receptors all stem from a female donor with Graves disease. Each CDR3 is given with its conserved first and last residue. D genes are given only for firm matches. The size entry is marked missing in some rows and otherwise reads once, few, many or a size class.

TRBJ2-1	.	TRBV7-2	many	TGTGCCAGCAGCGAAACTAGATACAATGAGCAGTTCTTC	CASSETRYNEQFF
TRBJ2-7	TRBD1	TRBV7-6	.	TGTGCCAGCAGCTCAAGGACAGGTCTATACGAGCAGTACTTC	CASSSRTGLYEQYF
TRBJ2-2	.	TRBV2	many	TGTGCCAGCCCGCGGTCGAACACCGGGGAGCTGTTTTTT	CASPRSNTGELFF
TRBJ2-1	TRBD2	TRBV20-1	many	TGCAGTGCTAACAGCTTTACTAGCGCGGGGCGGTTGTCCTACAATGAGCAGTTCTTC	CSANSFTSAGRLSYNEQFF
TRBJ1-1	TRBD1	TRBV12-3/TRBV12-4	few	TGTGCCAGCAGGAACAGGGGGCGGATGAACACTGAAGCTTTCTTT	CASRNRGRMNTEAFF
TRBJ2-7	TRBD2	TRBV7-8	many	TGTGCCAGCAGCGGCGGGACTAGCGGTTCCTACGAGCAGTACTTC	CASSGGTSGSYEQYF
TRBJ2-1	.	TRBV27	few	TGTGCCAGCAGTTTTGGCGGGGTTGCAGGGGCTCGGGATGAGCAGTTCTTC	CASSFGGVAGARDEQFF
TRBJ1-4	TRBD1	TRBV28	.	TGTGCCAGCAGTTCTGTTGGGACAGGGCTTACTAATGAAAAACTGTTTTTT	CASSSVGTGLTNEKLFF
TRBJ2-1	.	TRBV15	many	TGTGCCACCAGCAGAGTGGAGTGGCCCCCCTACAATGAGCAGTTCTTC	CATSRVEWPPYNEQFF
TRBJ1-5	.	TRBV28	many	TGTGCCAGCAGTTTGGCAGGCCATCAGCCCCAGCATTTT	CASSLAGHQPQHF
TRBJ2-1	.	TRBV12-3/TRBV12-4	many	TGTGCCAGCAGTCTCAACCCCCTCGGCAGCTCCTACAATGAGCAGTTCTTC	CASSLNPLGSSYNEQFF
TRBJ2-5	.	TRBV29-1	few	TGCAGCTTACGGGGGTACCAAGAGACCCAGTACTTC	CSLRGYQETQYF
TRBJ1-5	.	TRBV28	many	TGTGCCAGCAGTTTATCCCCAGGACCCTCTAGCAATCAGCCCCAGCATTTT	CASSLSPGPSSNQPQHF
TRBJ2-3	.	TRBV7-2	many	TGTGCCAGCACCACGGGGTTTGCAGATACGCAGTATTTT	CASTTGFADTQYF
TRBJ2-1	.	TRBV30	many	TGTGCCTGGACCGGGGGCGGTATGGCAAATGAGCAGTTCTTC	CAWTGGGMANEQFF
TRBJ2-6	TRBD1	TRBV20-1	many	TGCAGTGCTAGGACAGGGGCTACTGGGGCCAACGTCCTGACTTTC	CSARTGATGANVLTF
TRBJ1-3	TRBD1	TRBV24-1	many	TGTGCCACCACTTCCGGGACAGTCCCCTTCTCTGGAAACACCATATATTTT	CATTSGTVPFSGNTIYF
TRBJ1-1	.	TRBV27	many	TGTGCCAGCAGTTCATCCCCCAGGAACCAACTCGAAGCTTTCTTT	CASSSSPRNQLEAFF